This T cell receptor (beta chain) was obtained from a study of patients and donors after allogeneic stem cell transplantation. This CDR3 is built from 14 residues. Trimming pared 0 bases from V and 7 bases from J, leaving 10 bases between. CDR1 and CDR2 (germline): MGHRA, YSYEKL. TCRdb processed the RT-PCR reads anew with MiXCR; each CDR3 protein has one entry. The data hold fewer than 15,000 distinct CDR3 sequences, with under 30% observed a single time. The sample holds a few counts of this clonotype. This chain joins TRBV4-1 and TRBJ1-5; D call uncertain. The clonotype originates from a human donor who was either an allogeneic HSCT recipient or a stem cell or donor lymphocyte infusion donor (not recorded which). It is not recorded whose cells these are; they may come from a transplant donor. The material sequenced was blood, either unsorted or a sorted T cell fraction (not recorded which). This chain's CDR3 is CASSQEWVVQPQHF. The CDR3 nucleotides read TGCGCCAGCAGCCAAGAGTGGGTTGTCCAGCCCCAGCATTTT.